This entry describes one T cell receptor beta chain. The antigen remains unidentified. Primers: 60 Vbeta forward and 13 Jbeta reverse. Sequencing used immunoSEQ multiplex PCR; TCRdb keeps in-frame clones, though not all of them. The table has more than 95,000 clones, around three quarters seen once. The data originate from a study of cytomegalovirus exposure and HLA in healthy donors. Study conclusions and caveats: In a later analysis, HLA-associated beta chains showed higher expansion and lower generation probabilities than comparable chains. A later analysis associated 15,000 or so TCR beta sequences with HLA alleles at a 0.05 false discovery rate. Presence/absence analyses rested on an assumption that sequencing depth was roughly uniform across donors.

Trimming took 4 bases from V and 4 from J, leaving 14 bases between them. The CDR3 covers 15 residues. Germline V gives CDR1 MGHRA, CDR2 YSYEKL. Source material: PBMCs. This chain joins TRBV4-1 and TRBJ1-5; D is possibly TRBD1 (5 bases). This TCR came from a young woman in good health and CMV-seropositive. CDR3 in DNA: TGCGCCAGCAGCCCGACAGAGGTCAGTAATCAGCCCCAGCATTTT. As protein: CASSPTEVSNQPQHF.